This T cell receptor beta chain emerged from a study of Ad26.COV2.S vaccination and SARS-CoV-2 variants. Study-wide background: Ad26.COV2.S, an intramuscular injection, was given once or twice 56 days apart. Study-wide points: It was vaccine recipients, not placebo recipients, who had the higher spike-specific TCR breadth.

Treatment meaning: about 20 received Ad26.COV2.S at low or high dose, single or two shots; about five received placebo; per-sample allocation not given. Sampling was done on day 63 after the first vaccine or placebo injection. This table comes from immunoSEQ multiplex PCR, and its TCRdb copy is limited to in-frame clones, with some not included. The table has roughly 700,000 clones, around 92% seen once. Germline V gene lookup returns CDR1 SGHRS and CDR2 YFSETQ. The CDR3 runs 15 residues. Germline trimming cut 3 bases from V and 0 bases from J; bases unmatched to any gene: 2. For this clone: The antigen is unknown. The same CDR3 can be traced to other DNA sequences in this sample.

The sample consisted of peripheral blood, taken in a trial of Ad26.COV2.S vaccine versus placebo. The rearrangement links TRBV5-1 to TRBJ2-2, with 7 bases that match TRBD1. The receptor comes from a person between 18 and 59 years old who received the Ad26.COV2.S COVID-19 vaccine or a placebo. The CDR3 nucleotides read TGCGCCAGCAGCTCGCAGGGGGCGAACACCGGGGAGCTGTTTTTT. Amino acids: CASSSQGANTGELFF.